The present entry profiles one TCR beta chain with its context. In the original processing: Reference gene primer amplification yielded estimated nucleated cell counts. Assay used: immunoSEQ multiplex PCR; TCRdb lists only in-frame clones, some missing. The D gene and trimming were derived from the DNA, and the V and J assignments and clone size from that table. This sample has about 190,000 clones, with around 80% found just once. The CDR3 has 16 amino acids. CDR1 is SEHNR and CDR2 is FQNEAQ in the germline V gene (reference sequence). Trimming took 7 bases from V and 5 from J; bases not matched to a gene: 13. This sample stems from a study of blood T cell repertoires in COVID-19. Study background: The samples span acute and convalescent COVID-19 from the United States, Italy and Spain.

This TCR derives from a man aged 45-65 years with active or convalescent COVID-19. This rearrangement joins TRBV7-9 to TRBJ1-4; 7 nucleotides align to TRBD1. The sequencing sample was made of peripheral blood. The CDR3 spells CASNPRGLLPNEKLFF. In DNA, the CDR3 is TGTGCCAGCAACCCGAGGGGGCTACTACCCAATGAAAAACTGTTTTTT.